Listed below are T cell receptor beta chains from one sample, sequenced in a study of T-cell memory formation after mild COVID-19. TCRdb analysed the 5' RACE reads with MiXCR anew, one entry per CDR3 protein. The sample consists of 200,000 to 250,000 distinct CDR3 sequences, about 11% of them appearing once. The specimen was PBMCs or a T cell subset sorted from them (not recorded which). These receptors originate from a young man who had mild COVID-19 (a few samples of this study predate the infection). Cell type and time point are not known. Each CDR3 is given with its conserved first and last residue. A D gene is named only where the DNA matches it firmly. The size field is filled for only some rows; it gives once, few, many or a size class.

v_gene	abundance	d_gene	j_gene	CDR3nt	CDR3aa
TRBV3-1	-	-	TRBJ2-4	TGTGCCAGCCAGCCAAGGGGAAGTGGAAACATTCAGTACTTC	CASQPRGSGNIQYF
TRBV6-5	few	-	TRBJ1-1	TGTGCCGCGCGGTCGGGCACTGAAGCTTTCTTT	CAARSGTEAFF
TRBV18	-	TRBD1	TRBJ1-5	TGTGCCAGCTCACCGACAGGGGTCATGTGGAATCAGCCCCAGCATTTT	CASSPTGVMWNQPQHF
TRBV9	few	-	TRBJ1-1	TGTGCCAGCAGCGTAGCTCCGAACACTGAAGCTTTCTTT	CASSVAPNTEAFF
TRBV6-5	few	-	TRBJ2-7	TGTGCCAGCAGTTATGGGGTTTCCTACGAGCAGTACTTC	CASSYGVSYEQYF
TRBV18	-	-	TRBJ1-1	TGTGCCAGCTCACCACCTAGGGCGGTTGAAGTCGCTGAAGCTTTCTTT	CASSPPRAVEVAEAFF
TRBV6-2/TRBV6-3	few	-	TRBJ2-7	TGTGCCAGCAGCCTCGAAAACAGAGTAATCTTCGGCCACGAGCAGTACTTC	CASSLENRVIFGHEQYF
TRBV7-2	few	-	TRBJ1-3	TGTGCCAGCAGCTTAGTATCAGAGAGAAACACCATATATTTT	CASSLVSERNTIYF
TRBV10-3	-	TRBD1	TRBJ2-5	TGTGCCATCAGTGACGACAGGGGAGTAGAGACCCAGTACTTC	CAISDDRGVETQYF
TRBV7-2	few	-	TRBJ2-1	TGTGCCAGCAGCTTAGTGGCGCAGCGCTCCTACAATGAGCAGTTCTTC	CASSLVAQRSYNEQFF
TRBV29-1	-	TRBD1	TRBJ1-2	TGCAGCGTTGCTACCGGGACAGGGGGCGTAGGCTATGGCTACACCTTC	CSVATGTGGVGYGYTF
TRBV5-1	few	TRBD1	TRBJ2-2	TGCGCCAGCAGCTTGGGACGTTGGGACAGGGGGCTTAGCACCGGGGAGCTGTTTTTT	CASSLGRWDRGLSTGELFF
TRBV18	-	TRBD2	TRBJ2-3	TGTGCCAGCTCATTTAGCGGGGCTAGCACAGATACGCAGTATTTT	CASSFSGASTDTQYF
TRBV9	-	-	TRBJ2-2	TGTGCCAGCAGCGAGGTGGGAAACGGGGAGCTGTTTTTT	CASSEVGNGELFF
TRBV7-2	many	-	TRBJ2-3	TGTGCCAGCAGCCAAAGAGGAGGGGGACGTCCTAGCACAGATACGCAGTATTTT	CASSQRGGGRPSTDTQYF
TRBV27	-	-	TRBJ2-6	TGTGCCAGCAAGGGGGAGTCCTCTGGGGCCAACGTCCTGACTTTC	CASKGESSGANVLTF
TRBV6-5	few	-	TRBJ2-2	TGTGCCAGCAGCGACACCAGGGGCCCCGGGGAGCTGTTTTTT	CASSDTRGPGELFF
TRBV4-1	many	-	TRBJ2-3	TGCGCCAGCAGCCAAGAAACTGTGCCTAGCACAGATACGCAGTATTTT	CASSQETVPSTDTQYF
TRBV4-1	once	-	TRBJ1-1	TGCGCCAGCAGCCCCCGACAGGCTAAAGAAGCTTTCTTT	CASSPRQAKEAFF
TRBV10-3	-	-	TRBJ1-1	TGTGCCATTCAGGGGTCGGGTAACACTGAAGCTTTCTTT	CAIQGSGNTEAFF
TRBV20-1	few	-	TRBJ1-1	TGCAGTGCTAGGACAGAGAAGAGGGACACTGAAGCTTTCTTT	CSARTEKRDTEAFF
TRBV5-5	few	-	TRBJ2-3	TGTGCCAGCAGGCCGAGGCTGGGGGCGGCGGATACGCAGTATTTT	CASRPRLGAADTQYF
TRBV5-1	few	TRBD2	TRBJ2-3	TGCGCCAGCAGCTGGAGGACTAGCGGGACCCTGGAGGATACGCAGTATTTT	CASSWRTSGTLEDTQYF
TRBV4-2	-	TRBD2	TRBJ2-7	TGTGCCAGCAGTCTAGACCCAGCGGGAGGGAGCTCCTACGAGCAGTACTTC	CASSLDPAGGSSYEQYF
TRBV29-1	-	TRBD1	TRBJ1-1	TGCAGCACCAGACAGGGAGAGAACACTGAAGCTTTCTTT	CSTRQGENTEAFF
TRBV20-1	few	-	TRBJ2-5	TGCAGTGCTAGAGAACTAACAGGGAGAGAGACCCAGTACTTC	CSARELTGRETQYF
TRBV7-2	few	-	TRBJ2-5	TGTGCCAGCAGCTGGGGAGTCCGGGAGACCCAGTACTTC	CASSWGVRETQYF
TRBV12-3/TRBV12-4	many	TRBD1	TRBJ2-3	TGTGCCAGCGGTACCAGGGGGCTTAACACAGATACGCAGTATTTT	CASGTRGLNTDTQYF
TRBV7-6	many	-	TRBJ1-2	TGTGCCAGCAGCTTCGGTCAGGGTCTTTCTGGCTACACCTTC	CASSFGQGLSGYTF
TRBV5-1	many	TRBD2	TRBJ2-5	TGCGCCAGCAAGTTCGGGACTAGCGGGCAAGAGACCCAGTACTTC	CASKFGTSGQETQYF
TRBV4-2	-	TRBD1	TRBJ1-1	TGTGCCAGCAGCCAAGACCGACAGGGGAGGGCTGAAGCTTTCTTT	CASSQDRQGRAEAFF
TRBV2	once	-	TRBJ2-2	TGTGCCACCACCGGTGGGGCAGAGAGCACAGGGGAGCTGTTTTTT	CATTGGAESTGELFF
TRBV5-4	few	-	TRBJ1-2	TGTGCCAGCAGCTTGGGTTTCGACGGACGGCGGGCGCGCTATGGCTACACCTTC	CASSLGFDGRRARYGYTF
TRBV3-1	-	TRBD2	TRBJ2-5	TGTGCCAGCAGCCAAGATCCAAGACTAGCGTGGGAGACCCAGTACTTC	CASSQDPRLAWETQYF
TRBV7-9	-	-	TRBJ2-7	TGTGCCAGCAGCAGTGCCCAGCCGCCCCTCTCCTACGAGCAGTACTTC	CASSSAQPPLSYEQYF
TRBV12-3/TRBV12-4	many	-	TRBJ2-3	TGTGCCAGCAGCCTGGTGGTAGATACGCAGTATTTT	CASSLVVDTQYF
TRBV7-2	-	-	TRBJ2-2	TGTGCCGGCACACAGACTCAGGGCGGGGAGCTGTTTTTT	CAGTQTQGGELFF
TRBV27	many	-	TRBJ2-3	TGTGCCAGCAGTTTTTGGGCCAGACGGGCAGATACGCAGTATTTT	CASSFWARRADTQYF
TRBV2	few	-	TRBJ1-2	TGTGCCAGCAGTGAAGTGTCAATGGGGAGGGGAGGCCATGGCTACACCTTC	CASSEVSMGRGGHGYTF
TRBV7-9	-	TRBD1	TRBJ1-6	TGTGCCAGCAGCGGAGTGGGGACAGTCAGCTCCTATAATTCACCCCTCCACTTT	CASSGVGTVSSYNSPLHF
TRBV18	few	-	TRBJ2-3	TGTGCCAGCTCGGTGTCCGGGCCGATGGATACGCAGTATTTT	CASSVSGPMDTQYF
TRBV14	-	-	TRBJ1-2	TGTGCCAGCAGCCAAGATCGAGCTGGCTACACCTTC	CASSQDRAGYTF
TRBV7-9	-	-	TRBJ2-1	TGTGCCAGCAGCTTGACTCCCAGGGTCGATGAGCAGTTCTTC	CASSLTPRVDEQFF
TRBV5-1	few	-	TRBJ2-7	TGCGCCAGCAGCAACGGGGCGTCCTACGAGCAGTACTTC	CASSNGASYEQYF
TRBV7-9	-	-	TRBJ2-2	TGTGCCAGCAGCTTAGGGGAATGGACCGGGGAGCTGTTTTTT	CASSLGEWTGELFF